This TCR beta chain was identified during a study of identical twins (dated by TCRdb to 2016 to 2017). With respect to the entire study: To test whether fetal clonotypes persist, the study used deep sequencing on TCR alpha and beta repertoires from monozygotic twins, unrelated adults of various ages, and cord blood. Replicate twin experiments were performed at different times using different library preparation protocols to rule out contamination. Summary of the overall study and its limitations: Fewer insertions were carried by abundant cord blood beta clonotypes, a similar but weaker trend appeared in young adult naive repertoires, and no such trend appeared in memory repertoires. Compared with coincidental sharing between unrelated individuals, an excess of low generation-probability sequences was observed among out-of-frame TCR alpha sequences shared between twins. Because the same donors could not be followed over many years, the conclusions depended on cross-sectional statistical analysis. Invariant T cells such as MAIT and iNKT could partly confound zero-insertion analyses, though diverse VJ usage argued against this for most clonotypes. In monozygotic twins, out-of-frame TCR alpha sharing was systematically underestimated by recombination models, although the models agreed with sharing between unrelated individuals. A weaker excess of twin sharing was found in beta out-of-frame sequences because the signal-to-noise ratio was lowered by fewer shared sequences.

Every donor was a healthy Caucasian. The CDR3, cysteine through phenylalanine, is 12 amino acids long. Kept here is only the CDR3 DNA, which spans 36 bases and is read in frame from base 1. CDR1 and CDR2, per the germline V gene (reference sequence), are DFQATT and SNEGSKA. The V and J ends are trimmed by 4 bases and 9 bases, leaving 12 bases between them. The library was produced with 5' RACE. For sequencing, an Illumina HiSeq 2000 was employed. A universal primer binding site was added through template switching, and the final cDNA carried a unique molecular identifier so that TCR cDNA molecules could be counted accurately. First-strand cDNA for TCR alpha and beta chains was synthesized from specific primers in the conserved constant-segment region. Each cDNA library was double barcoded, with a SMART-Mk sample barcode plus Illumina barcodes, to control for contamination. Two successive PCR steps introduced TruSeq adapter sequences along with Illumina sample barcodes. The TCR alpha and beta cDNA libraries were sequenced on the Illumina HiSeq platform using custom primers. The published analysis was carried out like this. Raw reads were processed with MiGEC to extract unique molecular identifiers, and MiXCR was used to determine CDR3 positions. Recombination models were inferred per individual with the repgenHMM and IGoR tools using an EM algorithm. Shared clonotypes were analyzed with the tcR package in R, and sharing was normalized by the product of cloneset sizes. To study raw recombination without the effects of thymic and clonal selection, out-of-frame nonproductive sequences were analyzed. The public reads were reprocessed in TCRdb via fastp at Q25 and MiXCR, keeping in-frame beta chains. Rows merge per CDR3 protein into single entries with the most common DNA and genes. The V and J calls were determined by TCRdb, not by the authors. Present in this sample are 1.5 million to 2 million distinct CDR3 sequences, about 31% of which were seen just once. The ten largest clones add up to 0.25% to 0.3% of the sample.

This clonotype was detected only a few times. Its recognized antigen is unknown. Base qualities were left out, and no much larger clone turns up one base away. The V and J segments used are TRBV20-1 and TRBJ2-2, with the D gene too uncertain to name. The sequence was obtained from a newborn girl in good health. The source material was cord blood. The nucleotide sequence is given as TGCAGTGCTACATCTTTATTGCGGGAGCTGTTTTTT. This gives the protein CSATSLLRELFF.